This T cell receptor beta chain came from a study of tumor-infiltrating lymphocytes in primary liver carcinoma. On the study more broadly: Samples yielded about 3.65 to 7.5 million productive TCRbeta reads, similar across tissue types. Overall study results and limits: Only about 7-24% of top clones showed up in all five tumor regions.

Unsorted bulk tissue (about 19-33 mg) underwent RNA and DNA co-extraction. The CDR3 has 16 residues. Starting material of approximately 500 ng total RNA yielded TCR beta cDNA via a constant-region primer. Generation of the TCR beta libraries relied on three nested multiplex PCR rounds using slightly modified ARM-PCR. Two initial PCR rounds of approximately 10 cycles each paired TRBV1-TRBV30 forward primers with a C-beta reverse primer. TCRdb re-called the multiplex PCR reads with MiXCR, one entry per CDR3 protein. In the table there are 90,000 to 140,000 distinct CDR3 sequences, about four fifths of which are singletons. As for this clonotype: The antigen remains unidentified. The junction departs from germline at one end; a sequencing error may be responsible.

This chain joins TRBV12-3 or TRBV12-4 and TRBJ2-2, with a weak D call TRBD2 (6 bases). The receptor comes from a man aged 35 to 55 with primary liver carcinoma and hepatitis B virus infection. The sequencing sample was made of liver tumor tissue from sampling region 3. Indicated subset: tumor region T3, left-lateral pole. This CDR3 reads CANSLGPAGVTGELFF. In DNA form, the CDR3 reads TGTGCCAACAGTTTAGGTCCAGCGGGTGTGACCGGGGAGCTGTTTTTT.